The rows below give T cell receptor beta chains drawn from one sample of a study of shared clonotypes between healthy human individuals. Assay: immunoSEQ multiplex PCR; the TCRdb copy retains only in-frame clones and omits some. The table lists over 950,000 clones, approximately 77% of them singletons. What was sequenced was memory CD4+ T cells from PBMCs. Receptors originate from a man aged 18 to 29 in good health. Some clones in this sample may be carry-over from other donors' samples. The CDR3 runs from the conserved cysteine through the conserved F or W. A D gene is named only where the DNA matches it firmly. Clone size is given for some rows only: seen once, a few or many times, or a class if the clone is expanded.

j_call	clone_size	d_call	v_call	cdr3_nt	cdr3_aa
TRBJ2-1	-	-	TRBV5-1	TGCGCCAGCAGCTGGGGCGCCGGAAACAATGAGCAGTTCTTC	CASSWGAGNNEQFF
TRBJ1-1	-	-	TRBV7-2	TGTGCCAGCACCGCAGGCTACACTGAAGCTTTCTTT	CASTAGYTEAFF
TRBJ1-5	few	TRBD1	TRBV6-6	TGTGCCAGCAGTGGGGGACAGGGATATCAGCCCCAGCATTTT	CASSGGQGYQPQHF
TRBJ2-3	-	TRBD2	TRBV14	TGTGCCAGCAGCCCTGATTGGACTAGCGGGATCACAGATACGCAGTATTTT	CASSPDWTSGITDTQYF
TRBJ2-7	many	-	TRBV2	TGTGCCAGCAGTCCTCGGACTCGGGCCCACGAGCAGTACTTC	CASSPRTRAHEQYF
TRBJ1-5	-	TRBD1	TRBV7-6	TGTGCCAGCAGCCGGCTACGACAGGGGGCGGACAATCAGCCCCAGCATTTT	CASSRLRQGADNQPQHF
TRBJ1-5	-	-	TRBV30	TGTGCCTGGAACGGTCAGCGGGGGCAGCTCCAGCATTTT	CAWNGQRGQLQHF
TRBJ1-2	-	-	TRBV6-1	TGTGCCAGCAGTGATTCTCAGCTTGGTTTCCCCTATAACTATGGCTACACCTTC	CASSDSQLGFPYNYGYTF
TRBJ1-4	many	TRBD1	TRBV28	TGTGCCAGCAGTTTTCCCAAGCCGGGACAGGGGACCCTGAATCTGTTTTTT	CASSFPKPGQGTLNLFF
TRBJ1-5	once	-	TRBV27	TGTGCCAGCAGTTTAGATGGGTATAGCAATCAGCCCCAGCATTTT	CASSLDGYSNQPQHF
TRBJ2-7	-	-	TRBV6-6	TGTGCCAGCAGTCCCGGGGTTACCTACGAGCAGTACTTC	CASSPGVTYEQYF
TRBJ1-1	-	-	TRBV5-1	TGCGCCAGCACCGGGGGGAACATGAACACTGAAGCTTTCTTT	CASTGGNMNTEAFF
TRBJ2-3	-	-	TRBV7-9	TGTGCCAGCAGCCTTTCGACAGACACAGATACGCAGTATTTT	CASSLSTDTDTQYF
TRBJ2-2	once	TRBD1	TRBV29-1	TGCAGCGTTGTAGAGGGGGCGATCACCGGGGAGCTGTTTTTT	CSVVEGAITGELFF
TRBJ2-1	-	-	TRBV12-5	TGTGCTAGTGGTTTGCAGGAGCCAGAGAACAATGAGCAGTTCTTC	CASGLQEPENNEQFF
TRBJ1-4	few	-	TRBV11-2	TGTGCCAGCAGCCATCGACCGGGTGGGGATGAAAAACTGTTTTTT	CASSHRPGGDEKLFF
TRBJ1-4	once	-	TRBV19	TGTGCCAGTAGTATAGAAGGGCAGCGGTCGGCTTTTGAAAAACTGTTTTTT	CASSIEGQRSAFEKLFF
TRBJ1-1	many	-	TRBV5-1	TGCGCCAGCAGCTTTACAGGGAACACTGAAGCTTTCTTT	CASSFTGNTEAFF
TRBJ2-2	-	-	TRBV28	TGTGCCAGCAGTTTTAGGTTAGGGAACACCGGGGAGCTGTTTTTT	CASSFRLGNTGELFF
TRBJ2-1	-	TRBD2	TRBV28	TGTGCCAGCAGTTTAGCGGGAGCTCCTAGTGAGGAGCAGTTCTTC	CASSLAGAPSEEQFF
TRBJ1-2	-	-	TRBV29-1	TGCGGCACCACTAACTATGGCTACACCTTC	CGTTNYGYTF
TRBJ2-1	-	TRBD2	TRBV7-6	TGTGCCAGCAGCTCAGAAATAGCGGGAGGGGGGTACAATGAGCAGTTCTTC	CASSSEIAGGGYNEQFF
TRBJ1-1	-	-	TRBV2	TGTGCCAGCACCGAGGGACCAAACACTGAAGCTTTCTTT	CASTEGPNTEAFF
TRBJ2-7	-	-	TRBV29-1	TGCAGCGTTGGCGCGCGTGGCTCCTACGAGCAGTACTTC	CSVGARGSYEQYF
TRBJ2-5	-	-	TRBV29-1	TGCAGCGCCGTCGGGCAGTTCCAAGAGACCCAGTACTTC	CSAVGQFQETQYF
TRBJ1-5	-	-	TRBV2	TGTGCCAGCAGCCTCGCCATTCCGGGCAATCAGCCCCAGCATTTT	CASSLAIPGNQPQHF
TRBJ2-7	once	-	TRBV5-1	TGCGCCAGCAGCTTGGGGACCGTACCACTGTACGAGCAGTACTTC	CASSLGTVPLYEQYF
TRBJ2-3	once	TRBD2	TRBV7-3	TGTGCCAGCAGCTTAAAGGAGGGGGCCGGACTAGCGGGAAGCACAGATACGCAGTATTTT	CASSLKEGAGLAGSTDTQYF
TRBJ1-4	-	-	TRBV28	TGTGCCAGCAGATCTAGGGGCCCCTTTGGAAAACTGTTTTTT	CASRSRGPFGKLFF
TRBJ2-7	once	TRBD1	TRBV7-8	TGTGCCAGCAGCCGGGACCGGGACAGCGTATACGAGCAGTACTTC	CASSRDRDSVYEQYF
TRBJ2-1	-	TRBD2	TRBV27	TGTGCTTTAGCGGCTAGCGGGATTAGTTCCTACAATGAGCAGTTCTTC	CALAASGISSYNEQFF
TRBJ1-2	few	-	TRBV7-9	TGTGCCAGCAGCTTAGATGCGCAGGCCGTCTATGGCTACACCTTC	CASSLDAQAVYGYTF
TRBJ2-5	-	TRBD2	TRBV28	TGTGCCAGCAGCCCCACTAGCGGGAGGGAAGAGACCCAGTACTTC	CASSPTSGREETQYF
TRBJ1-5	-	-	TRBV28	TGTGCCAGCTTACAGGGTGTTAGCAATCAGCCCCAGCATTTT	CASLQGVSNQPQHF
TRBJ2-3	-	-	TRBV5-1	TGCGCCAGCAGCTTCACGCACCAGAGCACAGATACGCAGTATTTT	CASSFTHQSTDTQYF
TRBJ1-1	-	TRBD1	TRBV6-5	TGTGCCAGCAGTTACCAGGGGGCAAGGAGCACTGAAGCTTTCTTT	CASSYQGARSTEAFF
TRBJ2-1	few	TRBD2	TRBV18	TGTGCCAGCTCACCTGGACTAGCGGGCGCCTACAATGAGCAGTTCTTC	CASSPGLAGAYNEQFF
TRBJ2-6	-	TRBD1	TRBV6-5	TGTGCCAGCAGTCAGACAGGGTCTGGGGCCAACGTCCTGACTTTC	CASSQTGSGANVLTF
TRBJ1-1	-	TRBD1	TRBV5-1	TGCGCCAGCAGCAATATAGGGGGCGCTGAGACTGAAGCTTTCTTT	CASSNIGGAETEAFF
TRBJ2-6	-	-	TRBV11-2	TGTGCCAGCAGCTCGGAAAGCTCTGGGGCCAACGTCCTGACTTTC	CASSSESSGANVLTF
TRBJ1-2	-	-	TRBV4-2	TGTGCCAGCAGCCAAGAGGAGGGAATTAACTATGGCTACACCTTC	CASSQEEGINYGYTF